This TCR beta chain was identified during a study of CD8+CD57+ T cells in acquired aplastic anemia. Unmatched junction bases numbered 1, after V lost 6 bases and J lost 6 bases. The CDR3 is 13 amino acids. Looked up from germline, CDR1 is SEHNR and CDR2 is FQNEAQ (reference sequence). Of note for this clonotype: The antigen remains unidentified.

Selection for sequencing was limited to patients who had shown CD8+CD57+ cell expansion by flow cytometry. Every patient had severe acquired aplastic anemia. Patients were untreated when blood was sampled. Study results and caveats: Comparison of patients with controls identified around 30 shared CD8+ CDR3 sequences. The CD8+ Simpson's diversity of patients and controls was not significantly different.

Genomic DNA, serving as template, underwent TCR beta VDJ and CDR3 profiling. TCRdb ran MiXCR on the reads and lists one entry per CDR3 protein. This table holds about 160,000 distinct CDR3 sequences, 65% to 75% found once. The sequence derives from a human donor with aplastic anemia. J is TRBJ2-2 and V is TRBV7-9, with TRBD1 matching 10 bases. The sample comprised sorted CD4+, CD8+, or CD8+CD57+ T cells (not recorded which) from PBMCs. CDR3 DNA: TGTGCCAGCAGGACAGGGGGCTCCGGGGAGCTGTTTTTT. It translates to CASRTGGSGELFF.